Described below is a single TCR beta chain sequence and its context. Its antigen remains unidentified. No clone much larger than this one lies a single base away; base qualities are absent. The sample originates from a study of cytomegalovirus exposure and HLA in healthy donors (TCRdb year 2017). A note on the overall study: An earlier analysis of roughly 500 of the donors reported 250 to 350 Gb of sequence data and around 120 million unique TCR beta sequences from 150 million to 200 million T cells. An early release covering just under 650 HLA-typed donors comprised approximately 290 gigabases of sequencing data and roughly 86 million unique TCR sequences. Among the roughly 410 genotyped donors, approximately 81% belonged to the genetic ancestry cluster associated with self-reported Caucasian donors. The aim of the study was to test whether cataloging public T cell receptors could identify signatures of past pathogen exposure. The study profiled the T cell repertoires of about 640 subjects by immunosequencing and related them to cytomegalovirus serostatus. Besides the first cohort of roughly 640 subjects, a separate validation cohort made up of 120 different subjects was used. The study combined high-throughput TCR immunosequencing, statistical association of individual TCRs with disease status, and machine learning to predict cytomegalovirus infection status. In a later analysis, previously published TCR beta repertoires from roughly 710 donors were re-analyzed and high-resolution HLA genotyping was added so that TCR occurrence patterns could be studied. The later analysis used no new phenotypic data to find candidate immune exposures, relying instead on TCR beta sequences and their occurrence across donors. An earlier analysis of roughly 580 of the donors used high-throughput TCR beta sequencing to judge whether each TCR beta V gene segment behaved as functional or pseudogenic. Donor age, sex, ethnicity and CMV serostatus were compiled alongside the repertoire data. A later genetic analysis used genome-wide SNP genotypes for about 60% of the roughly 700 donors, treating that subset as a discovery cohort. All discovery cohort repertoires had been generated using a single sequencing platform. Class I and class II HLA loci were covered by the typing at four-digit resolution. The number of donors typed differed by locus, with roughly 629-640 for A, B, C, DRB1 and DQB1, 522 for DQA1, over 600 for DPA1, and some 470 for DPB1. Because of strong linkage in the cohort, 4 to 6 DR-DQ haplotypes were treated as single units for association and clustering. On average, 235,054 unique TCR beta nucleotide sequences were sequenced per donor among a few hundred genotyped donors of the cohort, with 15% to 20% of those sequences being non-productive.

Study-wide findings and limitations: According to a later genetic analysis, donors in an Asian-associated ancestry cluster had fewer N-insertions in productive TCRs than the approximately 670-donor mean. Immune exposure information for the cohort was limited to CMV serostatus. Some IMGT-functional V segments, including TRBV6-2 and TRBV6-3, could not be told apart with the 87-base-pair reads, so those segments were excluded. In a later analysis, the rate of TCR association differed among HLA loci, with DRB1 alleles having the most associated TCRs and HLA-C alleles having the fewest. The cohort was sequenced for TCR beta chains only, and without alpha or paired-chain data the features that could be detected were limited. In an earlier analysis of more than 500 of the donors, most TCR beta V segments appeared in productive rearrangements about 87% or about 30% of the time, broadly matching IMGT annotations. A further reported finding was that TCR beta sequences accurately predicted the HLA-A and HLA-B alleles for most subjects in the first cohort. Because HLA typing was missing for some donors at each locus, association tests included only the typed subset. Cytomegalovirus status was reported to be diagnosed by the classifier with high specificity and sensitivity in both the original and validation cohorts. Presence/absence analyses assumed roughly uniform sequencing depth across donors, an assumption that may not hold. Correlated functional status among segregating V segments might be attributable to linkage disequilibrium, but an unknown experimental factor could not be ruled out. According to a later analysis, parvovirus B19, influenza, CMV and Epstein-Barr virus appeared linked to several top co-occurrence clusters. Because counts were too low, roughly 18 rarely observed V segments, including chromosome 9 orphons, were left out of the earlier analysis of approximately 580 of the donors. A later analysis found that most CMV-associated TCR beta chains appeared HLA-restricted, with HLA associations seemingly driven largely by CMV exposure. A few of the identified cytomegalovirus-associated TCR beta chains were confirmed in vitro to be specific for cytomegalovirus antigens. The authors suggested that the approach could potentially be extended to other disease states and immunological phenotypes. In a later analysis, 16,951 TCR beta sequences were associated with specific HLA alleles at a false discovery rate of 0.05. Most TCR sequences were observed very rarely across donors, whereas some public TCRs were present in many individuals. When HLA alleles, especially DR and DQ, strongly co-occurred, attributing TCR associations to individual alleles was difficult. The study listed 150 to 200 TCR beta chains as associated with cytomegalovirus. In a later genetic analysis, a missense DCLRE1C variant was associated with V-gene and J-gene trimming of TCR beta chains, and the association was replicated in an independent cohort. The sequencing pipeline was judged likely to have produced a cluster of highly shared sequence variants as a technical artifact. In a later analysis, HLA-associated TCR beta chains were found to be more clonally expanded and to have lower generation probabilities than equally common non-associated chains.

Spanning cysteine to phenylalanine, the CDR3 consists of 14 amino acids. Just CDR3 DNA is preserved here, 42 bases in frame from base 1. Based on the germline V gene, the CDR1 and CDR2 sequences are MNHEY and SVGAGI. V is pared back by 6 bases and J by 1 base, with 10 bases lying between the germline termini. The method behind the library was the immunoSEQ multiplex PCR assay. For the multiplex PCR, a mixture combining 60 forward primers for TCR Vbeta segments and 13 reverse primers for TCR Jbeta segments was used. The CDR3 region of rearranged TCR beta genes was amplified from genomic DNA by a multiplex PCR assay. The amplified TCR beta libraries were sequenced on the Illumina HiSeq System as 87-base-pair reads. As for the authors' bioinformatics: In a later analysis, around 80 million unique TCR beta chains were counted across the roughly 670 repertoires, and approximately 11 million of these chains were shared by at least two donors. Raw reads were error-corrected and collapsed into unique sequences with a nearest-neighbor algorithm that merged closely related sequences to remove PCR and sequencing errors. CDR3 sequences were aligned to IMGT reference sequences to assign V, D and J gene segments. For a sequence to be retained, a match of at least six nucleotides was required to both a V gene segment and a J gene segment. A rearrangement counted as productive if the CDR3 had no stop codons and remained in frame with V and J, and every other rearrangement counted as non-productive. CDR3 was defined according to IMGT convention as the region running from the second conserved V-encoded cysteine to the conserved J-encoded phenylalanine. In an earlier analysis of some 550 of the donors, sequences lacking an unambiguous match to a single V gene segment were excluded. In an earlier analysis of around 590 of the donors, a V segment was called functional when productive rearrangements were above 56.7%, and segregating when the standard deviation between donors exceeded 5%. A statistical classification framework was built for diagnosing cytomegalovirus status from the catalog of TCR beta chain sequences. V and J gene assignment, in a later analysis, came from comparing TCR nucleotide sequences with IMGT/GENE-DB human TR gene sequences. Using the TCRdist pipeline, a later analysis assigned CDR3 sequences along with most-parsimonious VDJ recombination scenarios. A later analysis defined each TCR beta chain by its CDR3 amino acid sequence plus V-gene family, and excluded reads lacking a unique V-gene family. In a later analysis, 450 to 600 highly shared, low-generation-probability nucleotide sequences were removed to address suspected cross-contamination and a sequencing artifact. For each public chain, a later analysis derived a clonal expansion index from normalized ranks of inferred template counts within each repertoire. In a later analysis, generation probabilities were computed using a VDJ recombination model fitted to out-of-frame rearrangements, and the results were checked against IGoR. In a later analysis, TCR-TCR, TCR-HLA and TCR-CMV co-occurrence was scored with hypergeometric tests, and a repertoire-size bias correction was applied to TCR pairs. A later analysis estimated false discovery rates by permuting HLA or CMV assignments 20 times. In a later analysis, co-occurring TCRs were grouped with DBSCAN, and TCRdist sequence similarity was added when clustering was performed within HLA-allele-positive subsets. Co-occurrence clustering excluded repertoires with fewer than 30,000 or more than 120,000 public chains, plus five with anomalous nucleotide sharing. In TCRdb, the immuneACCESS table is reduced to in-frame sequences with V and J assigned. These tables do not hold every clone; where another copy was compared, an unresolved V gene accounts for under half, and the others remain unexplained. V and J calls and clone size are those listed in that table; D and trimming were worked out from the DNA. The sample profile shows roughly 100,000 clones; 76% of them were found once. The ten largest clones capture roughly 4.8% of the sample.

The cohort consisted of fewer than 700 healthy bone marrow donors. At the time of sampling, all cohort members were nominally healthy, though unrecorded immune exposures were likely present. The donor was CMV seropositive and was included in the group of 250 to 300 seropositive cohort members. Every donor gave a peripheral blood sample, and the peripheral blood mononuclear cells from that sample were used for TCR beta sequencing. Genomic DNA was extracted from the blood cell samples with the Qiagen DNeasy Blood Extraction Kit. Sequencing was performed on PBMCs. This receptor chain uses TRBV6-5 and TRBJ1-3; the D gene is possibly TRBD1, with 5 bases matching. This receptor was taken from a man aged 25 to 45 in good health and CMV-seropositive. The DNA is as follows: TGTGCCAGCAGACCTGGGGGGTCTGGAAACACCATATATTTT. Translated, it reads CASRPGGSGNTIYF.